Listed below are T cell receptor beta chains from one sample, sequenced in a study of STAT3 mutations in large granular lymphocyte leukemia. Only in-frame clones appear in the TCRdb table, and some are missing; sequencing was by immunoSEQ multiplex PCR. The sample includes roughly 13,000 clones, approximately 88% of them seen just once. Sequences were obtained from PBMCs. The receptors were gathered from a human donor with T large granular lymphocyte leukemia. Some clones in this sample may be carry-over from other donors' samples. Both conserved end residues are part of each CDR3. A D gene is named only where the DNA matches it firmly. Size is stated for part of the rows, as once, few or many counts, or as a class when the clone is expanded.

v_gene	j_gene	d_gene	abundance	CDR3nt	CDR3aa
TRBV7-2	TRBJ2-5	-	-	TGTGCCAGCAGCCAACTCGGCCGTGAGACCCAGTACTTC	CASSQLGRETQYF
TRBV4-1	TRBJ1-2	TRBD1	-	TGCGCCAGCAGCCAAGAAGTCGTGGACAGGGGCTATGGCTACACCTTC	CASSQEVVDRGYGYTF
TRBV4-2	TRBJ1-5	TRBD1	few	TGTGCCAGCAGCCAAACTCGGACAGGGAGCAATCAGCCCCAGCATTTT	CASSQTRTGSNQPQHF
TRBV5-5	TRBJ2-7	TRBD1	few	TGTGCCAGCAGCTTGGATTGGACAGGGGTTTTCTACGAGCAGTACTTC	CASSLDWTGVFYEQYF
TRBV4-3	TRBJ2-7	-	-	TGCGCCAGCAGCCAATCGAGGGGATTGTACGAGCAGTACTTC	CASSQSRGLYEQYF
TRBV19	TRBJ2-5	TRBD1	-	TGTGCCAGTAGTTTCAGGGGACAGGGAGAGACCCAGTACTTC	CASSFRGQGETQYF
TRBV19	TRBJ2-3	-	-	TGTGCCAGTAGTGTAGGTGGGGCACCAGATACGCAGTATTTT	CASSVGGAPDTQYF
TRBV5-4	TRBJ2-7	-	-	TGTGCCAGCAGCGCGGGGGCCGCCTACGAGCAGTACTTC	CASSAGAAYEQYF
TRBV7-9	TRBJ2-7	-	-	TGTGCCAGCAGCTTAGCGACAGGCCTGAGGAACGAGCAGTACTTC	CASSLATGLRNEQYF
TRBV28	TRBJ2-7	TRBD1	-	TGTGCCAGCAGTTTCGACAGGGGAGCTCTAGACGAGCAGTACTTC	CASSFDRGALDEQYF
TRBV19	TRBJ1-5	TRBD1	-	TGTGCCACTAACCCGGGACAGGGGGCCAATCAGCCCCAGCATTTT	CATNPGQGANQPQHF
TRBV19	TRBJ1-1	-	-	TGTGCCAGTAGTATATCGGCTGAAGCTTTCTTT	CASSISAEAFF
TRBV19	TRBJ1-5	-	few	TGTGCCAGTAGTATAGATCCAGTAAGACAGCCCCAGCATTTT	CASSIDPVRQPQHF
TRBV28	TRBJ1-2	-	-	TGTGCCAGCAGTTTTGCGGGGGCTGAAGGACGACGTGGCTACACCTTC	CASSFAGAEGRRGYTF
TRBV11-2	TRBJ2-3	-	-	TGTGCCAGCAGCACGGACTCCAGGCCCGCAGATACGCAGTATTTT	CASSTDSRPADTQYF
TRBV10-3	TRBJ1-5	-	-	TGTGCCATCAGTGAGTCTGGGGATTTTAGCAATCAGCCCCAGCATTTT	CAISESGDFSNQPQHF
TRBV6-5	TRBJ1-2	-	-	TGTGCCAGCGGTTCGCCTAACTATGGCTACACCTTC	CASGSPNYGYTF
TRBV6-6	TRBJ2-7	TRBD1	-	TGTGCCATTTCCCGGGACAGGGGGCCTGAGCAGTACTTC	CAISRDRGPEQYF
TRBV7-9	TRBJ1-5	-	few	TGTGCCAGCAGCCTAGGAGAGACTAGCAATCAGCCCCAGCATTTT	CASSLGETSNQPQHF
TRBV4-3	TRBJ2-7	-	-	TGCGCCAGCAGCCAAGAATGGGGTAGCTACGAGCAGTACTTC	CASSQEWGSYEQYF
TRBV29-1	TRBJ2-5	TRBD2	-	TGCAGCGTTAAGCGACTAGCACAAGAGACCCAGTACTTC	CSVKRLAQETQYF
TRBV30	TRBJ2-5	-	-	TGTGCCTGGGGGGCGGGGGAGACCCAGTACTTC	CAWGAGETQYF
TRBV4-1	TRBJ2-1	-	-	TGCGCCAGCAGCCAAGACCCTGGCTCCTACAATGAGCAGTTCTTC	CASSQDPGSYNEQFF
TRBV6-4	TRBJ2-2	-	-	TGTGCCAGCAGTGTCACAGGTTCCGGGGAGCTGTTTTTT	CASSVTGSGELFF